The next 9 T cell receptor beta chains were all read from a single sample in a study of blood T cell repertoires in COVID-19 (dated by TCRdb to the early 2020s). Receptors were amplified or captured by the immunoSEQ multiplex PCR assay. TCRdb re-hosts the immuneACCESS table, in-frame sequences only. Its copies lack some clones; in the studies checked, an unresolved V gene accounts for under half of them, and the cause for the rest is not known. For this sample the table gives some 65,000 clones, of which around 88% were detected only once. The top ten hold 15% to 20% of the sample. The sequenced sample consisted of peripheral blood. Source of these receptors: a woman of 80 years or more with active COVID-19.

The chain is built from TRBV5-4 and TRBJ1-1; unclear D gene. Trimming took 0 bases from V and 6 from J, leaving 6 bases between them. CDR3 size: 12 residues. CDR1 is SGHNT and CDR2 is YYREEE in the germline V gene (reference sequence). The CDR3 here is CASSLDISEAFF. Here the CDR3 DNA reads TGTGCCAGCAGCTTGGATATCTCTGAAGCTTTCTTT.

This sequence joins TRBV7-2 and TRBJ1-6, with 7 bases that match TRBD1. The CDR3 is 16 amino acids. V was clipped by 4 bases and J by 14 bases; unmatched bases: 17. CDR1 is SGHTA and CDR2 is FQGNSA in the germline V gene. CDR3 amino acids: CASSSSTGTLGRTLHF. The CDR3 DNA reads TGTGCCAGCAGCTCCTCGACAGGGACCCTTGGGAGGACCCTCCACTTT.

As to this clone: Other DNA sequences in this specimen translate into the identical CDR3. The gene calls are TRBV2 and TRBJ2-7; D is possibly TRBD1 (5 bases). Trimming took off 3 bases at V and 3 bases at J, with 12 bases between the two ends. The CDR3 has 14 amino acids. CDR1 SNHLY and CDR2 FYNNEI come from the germline V gene. CDR3 sequence: CASSDQGQGYEQYF. DNA for the CDR3: TGTGCCAGCAGTGATCAGGGTCAGGGCTACGAGCAGTACTTC. Variable domain in full (rest from reference TRBV2 and TRBJ2-7): EPEVTQTPSHQVTQMGQEVILRCVPISNHLYFYWYRQILGQKVEFLVSFYNNEISEKSEIFDDQFSVERPDGSNFTLKIRSTKLEDSAMYFCASSDQGQGYEQYFGPGTRLTVT.

This clone has just one count. The chain uses TRBV28 and TRBJ1-4, with D unresolved. From germline, CDR1 is MDHEN and CDR2 SYDVKM. V dropped 3 bases and J dropped 0 bases, with 8 bases sitting between them. The CDR3 contains 15 residues. The CDR3 sequence: CASSFSGSTNEKLFF. The CDR3 bases are TGTGCCAGCAGTTTTTCGGGTTCAACTAATGAAAAACTGTTTTTT.

The rearrangement uses TRBV18 and TRBJ1-5; 7 bases map to TRBD1. The CDR3 has 13 amino acids. The germline gives CDR1 KGHSH, CDR2 LQKENI. V gave up 4 bases and J gave up 4 bases; unmatched junction bases: 1. CDR3 sequence (DNA): TGTGCCAGCTCACAGGACAGGAATCAGCCCCAGCATTTT. It yields the protein CASSQDRNQPQHF. The full variable domain, its missing parts supplied by reference TRBV18 and TRBJ1-5, is NAGVMQNPRHLVRRRGQEARLRCSPMKGHSHVYWYRQLPEEGLKFMVYLQKENIIDESGMPKERFSAEFPKEGPSILRIQQVVRGDSAAYFCASSQDRNQPQHFGDGTRLSIL.

The chain couples TRBV7-2 to TRBJ1-3; D is ambiguous. The CDR3 extends over 13 amino acids. Germline CDR1 and CDR2: SGHTA and FQGNSA. Trimming stripped 5 bases from V and 9 bases from J, with 14 bases between. Here the CDR3 DNA reads TGTGCCAGCAGCCTCCCTCCAACCGGCACCATATATTTT. Protein: CASSLPPTGTIYF.

The chain joins TRBV5-4 to TRBJ1-3; perhaps TRBD1 as D (6 bases). The CDR3 extends over 16 amino acids. CDR1 is SGHNT and CDR2 is YYREEE in the germline V gene (reference sequence). Trimming left V 0 bases short and J 3 bases short, with 13 bases between. CDR3 sequence (DNA): TGTGCCAGCAGCTTGGGCGGAACAGGGCATGGAAACACCATATATTTT. Its translation: CASSLGGTGHGNTIYF.

This clone is judged medium-sized. The rearrangement joins TRBV15 to TRBJ2-7; 9 bases are shared with TRBD1. The CDR3 consists of 14 residues. Germline V gene sequence: CDR1 LNHNV, CDR2 YYDKDF (reference sequence). With 5 bases clipped from V and 5 bases from J, the junction kept 7 bases outside the gene matches. This chain's CDR3 is CATSPRDRVNEQYF. CDR3 bases: TGTGCCACCAGCCCCCGGGACAGGGTAAACGAGCAGTACTTC. The full variable domain, rest sourced from reference TRBV15 and TRBJ2-7, is DAMVIQNPRYQVTQFGKPVTLSCSQTLNHNVMYWYQQKSSQAPKLLFHYYDKDFNNEADTPDNFQSRRPNTSFCFLDIRSPGLGDTAMYLCATSPRDRVNEQYFGPGTRLTVT.

J is TRBJ2-2 and V is TRBV5-4; 10 nucleotides agree with TRBD1. Germline V gene lookup returns CDR1 SGHNT and CDR2 YYREEE (reference sequence). CDR3 length: 16 amino acids. The V gene end was trimmed by 3 bases and the J gene end by 2 bases; junction bases not matched to a gene: 4. This CDR3 reads CASSWGQGINTGELFF. In DNA, the CDR3 is TGTGCCAGCAGCTGGGGACAGGGGATTAACACCGGGGAGCTGTTTTTT.